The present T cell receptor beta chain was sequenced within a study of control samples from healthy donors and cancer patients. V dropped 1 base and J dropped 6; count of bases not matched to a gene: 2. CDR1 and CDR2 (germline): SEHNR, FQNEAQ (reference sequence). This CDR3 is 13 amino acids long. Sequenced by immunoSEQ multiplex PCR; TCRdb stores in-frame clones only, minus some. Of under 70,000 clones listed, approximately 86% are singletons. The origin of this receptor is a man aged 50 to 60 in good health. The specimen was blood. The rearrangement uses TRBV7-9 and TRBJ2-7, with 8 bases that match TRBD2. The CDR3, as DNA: TGTGCCAGCAGCTTAGACGCGGGGGGCGAGCAGTACTTC. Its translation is CASSLDAGGEQYF.